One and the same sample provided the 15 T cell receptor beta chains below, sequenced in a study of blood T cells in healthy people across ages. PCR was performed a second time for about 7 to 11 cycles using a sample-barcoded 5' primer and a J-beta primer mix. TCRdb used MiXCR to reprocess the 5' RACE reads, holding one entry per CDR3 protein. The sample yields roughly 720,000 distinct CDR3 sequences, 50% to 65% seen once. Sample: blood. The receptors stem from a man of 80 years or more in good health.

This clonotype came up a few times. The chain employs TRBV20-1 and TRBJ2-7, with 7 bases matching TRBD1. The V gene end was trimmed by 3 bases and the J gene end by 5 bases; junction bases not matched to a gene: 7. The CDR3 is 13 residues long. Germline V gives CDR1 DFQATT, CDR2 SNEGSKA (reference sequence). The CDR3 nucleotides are TGCAGTGCTAGTCGCCCCCAGGGGGACGAGCAGTACTTC. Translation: CSASRPQGDEQYF.

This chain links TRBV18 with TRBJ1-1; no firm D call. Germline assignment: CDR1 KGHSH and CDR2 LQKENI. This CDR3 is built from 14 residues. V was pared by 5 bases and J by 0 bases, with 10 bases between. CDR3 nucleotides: TGTGCCAGCTCAGTAGGTACTATGAACACTGAAGCTTTCTTT. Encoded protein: CASSVGTMNTEAFF.

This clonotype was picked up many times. CDR3 sequence: CSVEASGPQYF. CDR3 in DNA: TGCAGCGTTGAAGCATCGGGCCCTCAGTACTTC. The chain links TRBV29-1 to TRBJ2-4; D call uncertain. This CDR3 has 11 residues. Germline V gene data show CDR1 as SQVTM and CDR2 as ANQGSEA. V was cut by 1 base and J by 12 bases, with 10 bases left in between. Based on the CDR3 plus reference TRBV29-1 and TRBJ2-4, the full variable domain is SAVISQKPSRDICQRGTSLTIQCQVDSQVTMMFWYRQQPGQSLTLIATANQGSEATYESGFVIDKFPISRPNLTFSTLTVSNMSPEDSSIYLCSVEASGPQYFGAGTRLSVL.

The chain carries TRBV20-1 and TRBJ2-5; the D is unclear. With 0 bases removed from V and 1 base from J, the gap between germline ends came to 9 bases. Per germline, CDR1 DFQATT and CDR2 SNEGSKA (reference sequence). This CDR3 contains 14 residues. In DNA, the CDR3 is TGCAGTGCTAGAGATAGGGTAGTCCAAGAGACCCAGTACTTC. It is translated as CSARDRVVQETQYF.

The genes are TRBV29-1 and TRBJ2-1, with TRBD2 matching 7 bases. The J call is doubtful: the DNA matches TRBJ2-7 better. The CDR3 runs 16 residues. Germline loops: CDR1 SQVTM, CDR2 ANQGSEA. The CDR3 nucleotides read TGCAGCGTTGAATCTTTGGGGGGGATCTCCTACAATGAGCAGTACTTC. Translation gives CSVESLGGISYNEQYF.

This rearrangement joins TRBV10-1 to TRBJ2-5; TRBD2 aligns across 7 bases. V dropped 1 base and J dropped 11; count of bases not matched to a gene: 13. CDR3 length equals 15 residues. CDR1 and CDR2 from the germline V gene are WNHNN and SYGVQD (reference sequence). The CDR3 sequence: CASSEWLAEVDEQYF. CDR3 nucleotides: TGCGCCAGCAGTGAGTGGCTAGCGGAGGTCGATGAGCAGTACTTC.

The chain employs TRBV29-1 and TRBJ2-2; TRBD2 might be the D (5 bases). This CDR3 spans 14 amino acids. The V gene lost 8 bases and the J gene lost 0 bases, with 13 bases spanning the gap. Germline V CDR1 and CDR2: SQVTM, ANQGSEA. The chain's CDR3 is CSCLYGTNTGELFF. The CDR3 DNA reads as TGCAGCTGCCTCTACGGGACGAACACCGGGGAGCTGTTTTTT.

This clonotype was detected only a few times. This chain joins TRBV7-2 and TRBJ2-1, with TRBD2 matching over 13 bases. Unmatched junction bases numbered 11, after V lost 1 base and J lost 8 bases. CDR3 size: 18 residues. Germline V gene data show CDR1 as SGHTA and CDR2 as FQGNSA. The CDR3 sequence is CASSLVPLAGGGSHEQFF. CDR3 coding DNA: TGTGCCAGCAGCTTAGTCCCACTAGCGGGAGGGGGATCGCATGAGCAGTTCTTC.

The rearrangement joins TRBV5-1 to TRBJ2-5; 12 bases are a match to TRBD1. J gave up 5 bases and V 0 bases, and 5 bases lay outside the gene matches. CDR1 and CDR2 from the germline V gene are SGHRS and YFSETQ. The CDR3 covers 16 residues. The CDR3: CASSLGGQGAQETQYF. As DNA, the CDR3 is TGCGCCAGCAGCTTGGGGGGACAGGGGGCGCAGGAGACCCAGTACTTC.

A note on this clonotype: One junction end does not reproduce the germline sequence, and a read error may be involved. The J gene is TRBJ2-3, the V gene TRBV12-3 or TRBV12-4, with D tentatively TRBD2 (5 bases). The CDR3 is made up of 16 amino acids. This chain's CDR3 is CVSSPAAEGKHRYAYF. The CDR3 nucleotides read TGTGTCAGCAGTCCCGCCGCTGAGGGAAAGCACAGATACGCGTATTTT.

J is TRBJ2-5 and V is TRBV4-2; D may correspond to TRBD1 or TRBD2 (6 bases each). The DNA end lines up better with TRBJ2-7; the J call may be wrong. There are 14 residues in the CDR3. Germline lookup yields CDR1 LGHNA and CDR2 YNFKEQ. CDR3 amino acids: CASSDPTGRREQYF. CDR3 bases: TGTGCCAGCAGCGACCCAACAGGGAGGCGCGAGCAGTACTTC.

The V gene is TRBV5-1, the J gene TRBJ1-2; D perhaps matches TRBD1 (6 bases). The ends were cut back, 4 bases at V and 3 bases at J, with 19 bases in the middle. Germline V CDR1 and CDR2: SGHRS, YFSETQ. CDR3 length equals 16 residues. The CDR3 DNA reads TGCGCCAGCAGCCTGGCGGGACAACGGGTGGACTATGGCTACACCTTC. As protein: CASSLAGQRVDYGYTF.

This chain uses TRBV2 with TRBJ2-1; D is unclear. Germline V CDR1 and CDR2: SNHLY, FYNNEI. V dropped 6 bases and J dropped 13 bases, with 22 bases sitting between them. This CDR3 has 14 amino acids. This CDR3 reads CASSLPPRGETQFF. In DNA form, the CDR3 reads TGTGCCAGCAGCCTCCCCCCGCGAGGAGAGACCCAGTTCTTC.

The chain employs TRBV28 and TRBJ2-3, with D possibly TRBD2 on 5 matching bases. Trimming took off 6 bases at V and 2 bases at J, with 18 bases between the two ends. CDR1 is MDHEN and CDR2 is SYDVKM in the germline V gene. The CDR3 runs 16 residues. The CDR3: CASSPESGTLTDTQYF. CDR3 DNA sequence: TGTGCCAGCAGCCCCGAAAGCGGCACCCTCACAGATACGCAGTATTTT.

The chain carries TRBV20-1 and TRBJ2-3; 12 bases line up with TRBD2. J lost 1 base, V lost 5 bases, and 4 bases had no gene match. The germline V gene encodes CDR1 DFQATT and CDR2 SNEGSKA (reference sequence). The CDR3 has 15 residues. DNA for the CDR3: TGCAGTGCTGAGACTAGCGGGAGAGGCACAGATACGCAGTATTTT. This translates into CSAETSGRGTDTQYF.